Given below is one T cell receptor (beta chain) in context. Its antigen remains unknown. It was version v3.0 of the immunoSEQ assay that was run at survey level. The table came from immunoSEQ multiplex PCR; TCRdb's copy has only in-frame clones and leaves some out. The sample has 34,000 or so clones; roughly 80% are singletons. The data were taken from a study of long-term antiretroviral therapy in people with HIV. Study-level findings and limits: Before ART, certain clones expanded, and these dominated the repertoire at all time points.

Looked up from germline, CDR1 is MDHEN and CDR2 is SYDVKM. The J segment lost 7 bases and the V segment lost 1 base, leaving 9 bases of the junction unmatched. This CDR3 is built from 15 residues. Per donor, a minimum of one pre-ART and a minimum of two post-ART PBMC samples were available. The sequencing used unsorted PBMCs, collected 0.6 years after starting antiretroviral therapy. The receptor's source is a man younger than 35 with HIV. V gene TRBV28 combines with J gene TRBJ2-7, with 8 bases that match TRBD2. For the CDR3, the DNA is TGTGCCAGCAGTTTATCCCTGGCGGGAGGAGGAGAGCAGTACTTC. Amino acids: CASSLSLAGGGEQYF.